This is a list of T cell receptor beta chains from one sample in a study of blood T cell repertoires in COVID-19. Method: immunoSEQ multiplex PCR; TCRdb's copy keeps in-frame clones and lacks some. The data hold approximately 100,000 clones, with approximately 82% observed a single time. The source material was peripheral blood. All receptors come from a man in his sixties or seventies with acute or convalescent COVID-19. The CDR3 runs from the conserved cysteine through the conserved F or W. A D gene is named only where the DNA matches it firmly. The size entry is marked missing in some rows and otherwise reads once, few, many or a size class.

v_gene: TRBV5-1
j_gene: TRBJ1-1
d_gene: -
abundance: -
CDR3aa: CASSLNSGGKNTEAFF
CDR3nt: TGCGCCAGCAGCTTGAATTCGGGGGGGAAGAACACTGAAGCTTTCTTT

v_gene: TRBV7-9
j_gene: TRBJ2-5
d_gene: -
abundance: -
CDR3aa: CASTPGEIYPLETQYF
CDR3nt: TGTGCCAGCACCCCGGGGGAGATTTACCCATTGGAGACCCAGTACTTC

v_gene: TRBV7-9
j_gene: TRBJ2-3
d_gene: -
abundance: -
CDR3aa: CASSLGLATDTQYF
CDR3nt: TGTGCCAGCAGCTTAGGGTTGGCCACAGATACGCAGTATTTT

v_gene: TRBV6-2/TRBV6-3
j_gene: TRBJ1-5
d_gene: TRBD1
abundance: -
CDR3aa: CASSQGGQPLLSVF
CDR3nt: TGTGCCAGCAGTCAGGGGGGACAGCCCTTGCTGAGTGTCTTT

v_gene: TRBV27
j_gene: TRBJ1-2
d_gene: -
abundance: few
CDR3aa: CASRMFSGGGYTF
CDR3nt: TGTGCCAGCAGGATGTTTTCGGGGGGTGGCTACACCTTC

v_gene: TRBV7-3
j_gene: TRBJ2-1
d_gene: TRBD2
abundance: -
CDR3aa: CASRLGLAGKEQFF
CDR3nt: TGTGCCAGCAGATTGGGACTAGCGGGAAAGGAGCAGTTCTTC

v_gene: TRBV7-2
j_gene: TRBJ2-7
d_gene: -
abundance: -
CDR3aa: CASSLRYEQYF
CDR3nt: TGTGCCAGCAGCTTACGGTACGAGCAGTACTTC

v_gene: TRBV28
j_gene: TRBJ1-5
d_gene: -
abundance: -
CDR3aa: CASTPSRQPQHF
CDR3nt: TGTGCCAGCACCCCAAGTCGGCAGCCCCAGCATTTT

v_gene: TRBV20-1
j_gene: TRBJ2-5
d_gene: TRBD2
abundance: few
CDR3aa: CSASRAGDWGETQYF
CDR3nt: TGCAGTGCTAGTAGAGCGGGAGATTGGGGGGAGACCCAGTACTTC

v_gene: TRBV21-1
j_gene: TRBJ2-1
d_gene: -
abundance: once
CDR3aa: CASSNQNRSAYNEQFF
CDR3nt: TGTGCCAGCAGCAACCAGAATCGGAGTGCGTACAATGAGCAGTTCTTC

v_gene: TRBV2
j_gene: TRBJ2-7
d_gene: -
abundance: -
CDR3aa: CASSEFSYEQYF
CDR3nt: TGTGCCAGCAGTGAATTCAGCTACGAGCAGTACTTC

v_gene: TRBV6-6
j_gene: TRBJ2-1
d_gene: TRBD2
abundance: -
CDR3aa: CASRPGGDNEQFF
CDR3nt: TGTGCCAGCAGACCCGGGGGGGACAATGAGCAGTTCTTC

v_gene: TRBV6-4
j_gene: TRBJ1-6
d_gene: TRBD1
abundance: -
CDR3aa: CASNKDRVGRDNSPLHF
CDR3nt: TGTGCCAGCAATAAAGACAGGGTAGGGAGAGATAATTCACCCCTCCACTTT

v_gene: TRBV10-3
j_gene: TRBJ1-1
d_gene: -
abundance: -
CDR3aa: CATGGVDVAFF
CDR3nt: TGTGCCACCGGGGGGGTCGACGTAGCTTTCTTT

v_gene: TRBV5-8
j_gene: TRBJ2-2
d_gene: TRBD1
abundance: -
CDR3aa: CASSYRDRSTGELFF
CDR3nt: TGTGCCAGCAGCTACCGGGACAGGAGTACCGGGGAGCTGTTTTTT

v_gene: TRBV7-2
j_gene: TRBJ1-4
d_gene: TRBD1
abundance: -
CDR3aa: CASSIQRDRKGNEKLFF
CDR3nt: TGTGCCAGCAGCATCCAGCGGGACAGGAAAGGGAATGAAAAACTGTTTTTT

v_gene: TRBV6-5
j_gene: TRBJ1-3
d_gene: TRBD1
abundance: -
CDR3aa: CASSSNRGTGNTIYF
CDR3nt: TGTGCCAGCAGCAGCAACAGGGGAACTGGAAACACCATATATTTT

v_gene: TRBV6-2/TRBV6-3
j_gene: TRBJ2-4
d_gene: TRBD1
abundance: -
CDR3aa: CASSRDSYKNIQYF
CDR3nt: TGTGCCAGCAGTCGGGACAGCTACAAAAACATTCAGTACTTC

v_gene: TRBV18
j_gene: TRBJ2-7
d_gene: TRBD2
abundance: -
CDR3aa: CASSPQGAGDEQYF
CDR3nt: TGTGCCAGCTCACCACAAGGGGCGGGGGACGAGCAGTACTTC

v_gene: TRBV30
j_gene: TRBJ2-7
d_gene: TRBD2
abundance: -
CDR3aa: CAWSVRGQRGFYEQYF
CDR3nt: TGTGCCTGGAGTGTACGGGGTCAGCGGGGCTTCTACGAGCAGTACTTC

v_gene: TRBV7-2
j_gene: TRBJ2-3
d_gene: TRBD2
abundance: few
CDR3aa: CASTPAGVRDTQYF
CDR3nt: TGTGCCAGCACCCCAGCGGGAGTTAGAGATACGCAGTATTTT

v_gene: TRBV9
j_gene: TRBJ2-3
d_gene: TRBD2
abundance: -
CDR3aa: CASSGPLAGPMIDTQYF
CDR3nt: TGTGCCAGCAGCGGACCTTTAGCGGGGCCTATGATAGATACGCAGTATTTT

v_gene: TRBV6-5
j_gene: TRBJ2-7
d_gene: TRBD2
abundance: -
CDR3aa: CASSYFGRSYEQYF
CDR3nt: TGTGCCAGCAGTTACTTCGGGAGGTCCTACGAGCAGTACTTC